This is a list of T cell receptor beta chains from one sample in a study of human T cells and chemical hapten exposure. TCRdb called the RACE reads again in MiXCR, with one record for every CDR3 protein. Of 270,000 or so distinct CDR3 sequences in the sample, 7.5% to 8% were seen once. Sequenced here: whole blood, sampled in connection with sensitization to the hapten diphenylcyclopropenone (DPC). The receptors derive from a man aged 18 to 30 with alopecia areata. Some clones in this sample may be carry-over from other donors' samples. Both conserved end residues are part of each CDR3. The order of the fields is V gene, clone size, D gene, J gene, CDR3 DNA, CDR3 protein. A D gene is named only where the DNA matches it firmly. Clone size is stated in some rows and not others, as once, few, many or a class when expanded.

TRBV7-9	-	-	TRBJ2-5	TGTGCCAGCAGCCCTAGCGAATTGGGGGAGACCCAGTACTTC	CASSPSELGETQYF
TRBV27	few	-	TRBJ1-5	TGTGCCAGCAGTTTAGAGGGCAGGGGTCAGCCCCAGCATTTT	CASSLEGRGQPQHF
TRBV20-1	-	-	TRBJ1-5	TGCAGTGCTACGGCAGGGGTCTCTCAGCCCCAGCATTTT	CSATAGVSQPQHF
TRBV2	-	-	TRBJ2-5	TGTGCCAGCAGTGAAGTAATAGCGATCGTGGAGACCCAGTACTTC	CASSEVIAIVETQYF
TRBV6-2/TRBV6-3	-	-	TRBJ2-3	TGTGCCAGCAGATTACCATCGGGGGTCACAGATACGCAGTATTTT	CASRLPSGVTDTQYF
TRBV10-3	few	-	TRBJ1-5	TGTGCCATCAAAGAAGGGGAGAGCAATCAGCCCCAGCATTTT	CAIKEGESNQPQHF
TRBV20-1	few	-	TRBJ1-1	TGCAGTGCTAGCGACGGAGGGAGCGCTTCTGAAGCTTTCTTT	CSASDGGSASEAFF
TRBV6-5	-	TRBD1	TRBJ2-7	TGTGCCAGCAGTTACTCGATTCAACCGAGGGGGCGGGACGAGCAGTACTTC	CASSYSIQPRGRDEQYF
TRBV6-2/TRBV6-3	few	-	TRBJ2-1	TGTGCCAGCAGTGCCCAGCATTACTTCTACAATGAGCAGTTCTTC	CASSAQHYFYNEQFF
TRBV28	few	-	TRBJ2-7	TGTGCCAGCAGTTCAACCCAGCTCCACGTTTTCTTC	CASSSTQLHVFF
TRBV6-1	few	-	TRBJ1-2	TGTGCCAGCAGTGTGAGGACGGACCCTAACTATGGCTACACCTTC	CASSVRTDPNYGYTF
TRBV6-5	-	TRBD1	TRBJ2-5	TGTGCCAGCAGTTACGACCCGGACAGGGAAGGCCCAGAGACCCAGTACTTC	CASSYDPDREGPETQYF
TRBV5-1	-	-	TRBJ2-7	TGCGCCAGCAGCTTGACTCCCACGGGACATTTAACATCCTACGAGCAGTACTTC	CASSLTPTGHLTSYEQYF
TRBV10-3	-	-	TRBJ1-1	TGTGCCATCAGTGTGGCGGAGAGCACTGAAGCTTTCTTT	CAISVAESTEAFF
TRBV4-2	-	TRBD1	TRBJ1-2	TGTGCCAGCAGCCAGGCAGGGGGAGATGGCTACACCTTC	CASSQAGGDGYTF
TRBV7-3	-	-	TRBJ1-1	TGTGCCAGCAGCTTAATGACGGCGATGAACACTGAAGCTTTCTTT	CASSLMTAMNTEAFF
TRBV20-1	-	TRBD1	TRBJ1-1	TGCAGTGCCGCGGGACAGTTTATGGCTTTCTTT	CSAAGQFMAFF
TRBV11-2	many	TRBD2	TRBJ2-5	TGTGCCAGCAGCTCTGATTGGGCGGGGGGCCGTCAAGAGACCCAGTACTTC	CASSSDWAGGRQETQYF
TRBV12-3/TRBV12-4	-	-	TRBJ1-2	TGTGCCAGCAGTTTCGGGGGTCACTATGGCTACACCTTC	CASSFGGHYGYTF
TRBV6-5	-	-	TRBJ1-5	TGTGCCAGCAGTTACGGGCCGGGGGACAACCAGCCCCAGCATTTT	CASSYGPGDNQPQHF
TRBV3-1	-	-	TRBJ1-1	TGTGCCAGCAGCCAACAGGACGGGAACACTGAAGCTTTCTTT	CASSQQDGNTEAFF
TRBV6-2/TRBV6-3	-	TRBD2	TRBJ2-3	TGTGCCAGCAGTTCAACGGGAGCGGGGGGCTCCCCAGATACGCAGTATTTT	CASSSTGAGGSPDTQYF
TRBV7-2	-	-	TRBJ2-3	TGTGCCAGCAGCTTCAGACAGACGGATACGCAGTATTTT	CASSFRQTDTQYF
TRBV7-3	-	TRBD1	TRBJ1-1	TGTGCCAGCAGCTCGACAGGGTCAGAAGCTTTCTTT	CASSSTGSEAFF
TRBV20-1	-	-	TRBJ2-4	TGCAGTACCACACTTGATACGCTAGCCAAAAACATTCAGTACTTC	CSTTLDTLAKNIQYF
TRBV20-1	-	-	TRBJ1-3	TGCAGTGCTAGAGATTTGCGGGACTCTGGAAACACCATATATTTT	CSARDLRDSGNTIYF